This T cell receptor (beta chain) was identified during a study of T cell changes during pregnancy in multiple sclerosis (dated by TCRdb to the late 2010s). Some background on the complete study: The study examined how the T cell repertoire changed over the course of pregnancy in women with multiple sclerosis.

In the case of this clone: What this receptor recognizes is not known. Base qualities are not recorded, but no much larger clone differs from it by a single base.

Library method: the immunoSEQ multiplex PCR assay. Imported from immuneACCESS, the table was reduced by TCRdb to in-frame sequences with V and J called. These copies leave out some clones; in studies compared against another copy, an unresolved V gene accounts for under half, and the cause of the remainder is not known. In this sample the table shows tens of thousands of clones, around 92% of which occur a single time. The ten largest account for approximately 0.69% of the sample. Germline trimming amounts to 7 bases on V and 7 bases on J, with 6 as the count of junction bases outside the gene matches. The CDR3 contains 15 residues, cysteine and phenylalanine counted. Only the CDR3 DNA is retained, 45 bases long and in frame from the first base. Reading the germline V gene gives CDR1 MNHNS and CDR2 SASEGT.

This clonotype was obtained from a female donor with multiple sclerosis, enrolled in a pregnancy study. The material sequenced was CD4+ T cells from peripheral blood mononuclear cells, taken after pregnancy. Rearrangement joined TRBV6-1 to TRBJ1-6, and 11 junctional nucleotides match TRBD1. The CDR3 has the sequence CASNTGTGGNSPLHF. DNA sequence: TGTGCCAGCAACACCGGGACAGGGGGAAATTCACCCCTCCACTTT.